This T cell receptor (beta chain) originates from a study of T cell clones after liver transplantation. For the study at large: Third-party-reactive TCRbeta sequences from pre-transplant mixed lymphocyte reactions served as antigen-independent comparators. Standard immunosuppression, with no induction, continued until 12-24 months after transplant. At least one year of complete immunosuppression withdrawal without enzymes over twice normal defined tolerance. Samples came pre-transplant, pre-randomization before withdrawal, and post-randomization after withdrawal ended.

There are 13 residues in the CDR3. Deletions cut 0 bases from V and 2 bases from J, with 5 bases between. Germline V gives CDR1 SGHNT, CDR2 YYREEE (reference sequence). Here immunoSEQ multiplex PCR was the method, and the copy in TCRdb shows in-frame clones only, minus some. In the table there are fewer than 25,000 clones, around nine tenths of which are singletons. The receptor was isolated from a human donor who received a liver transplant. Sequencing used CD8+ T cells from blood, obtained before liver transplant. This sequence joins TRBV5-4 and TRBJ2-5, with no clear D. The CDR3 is CASSLGGQETQYF. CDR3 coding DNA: TGTGCCAGCAGCTTGGGAGGACAAGAGACCCAGTACTTC.